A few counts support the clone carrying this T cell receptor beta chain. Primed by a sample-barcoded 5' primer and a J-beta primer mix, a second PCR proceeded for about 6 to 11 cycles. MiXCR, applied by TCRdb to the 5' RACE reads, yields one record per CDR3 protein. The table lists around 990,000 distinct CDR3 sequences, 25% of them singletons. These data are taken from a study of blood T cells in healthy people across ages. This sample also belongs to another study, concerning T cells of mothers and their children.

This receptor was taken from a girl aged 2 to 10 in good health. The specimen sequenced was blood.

CDR3 DNA: TGTGCCAGCAGTTACTCTGCGACAGGTGACTACGAGCAGTACTTC. It is translated as CASSYSATGDYEQYF. The J gene is TRBJ2-7, the V gene TRBV6-5, with a tentative D call TRBD1 (6 bases). CDR1 and CDR2 from the germline V gene are MNHEY and SVGAGI. V lost 0 bases, J lost 3 bases, and 12 bases lay in between. There are 15 residues in the CDR3.